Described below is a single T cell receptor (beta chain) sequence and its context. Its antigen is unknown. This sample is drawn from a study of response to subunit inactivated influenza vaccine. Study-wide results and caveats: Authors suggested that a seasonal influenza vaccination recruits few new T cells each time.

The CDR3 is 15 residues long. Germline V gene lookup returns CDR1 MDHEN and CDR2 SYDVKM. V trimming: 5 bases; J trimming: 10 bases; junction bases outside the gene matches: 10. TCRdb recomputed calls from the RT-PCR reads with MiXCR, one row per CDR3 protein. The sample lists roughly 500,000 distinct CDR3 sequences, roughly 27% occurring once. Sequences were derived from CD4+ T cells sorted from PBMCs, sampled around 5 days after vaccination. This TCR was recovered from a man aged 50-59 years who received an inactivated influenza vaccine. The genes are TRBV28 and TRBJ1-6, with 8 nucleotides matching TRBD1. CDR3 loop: CASSILRTGPSPLHF. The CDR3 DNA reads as TGTGCCAGCAGTATCCTCCGGACAGGGCCATCACCCCTCCACTTT.